The entry below describes one T cell receptor beta chain. Antigen: not known. A read error may produce the germline difference seen at one junction end. TCRdb re-called the reads through MiXCR, storing one row per CDR3 protein. The table includes about 830,000 distinct CDR3 sequences, approximately 32% detected once. This CDR3 has 12 amino acids. Germline CDR1 reads SGHVS; CDR2 reads FNYEAQ. The data stem from a study of T cell repertoires in cytomegalovirus infection. Study as a whole: Recently described HLA-C-restricted plus well-studied HLA-B-restricted CMV epitopes were used. It can be stated that public TCR beta signatures indicated CMV infection as well as a matching HLA type.

Study conclusions and caveats: In two of eight donors, the top clonotype was HLA-C-restricted CMV-specific. Cumulative public TCR beta family frequency identified CMV carriers with the relevant HLA.

The sample consisted of cultured CD8+ T cells from PBMCs, taken from culture after CMV antigen stimulation. This TCR came from a human donor in good health (CMV status not recorded). Some clones in this sample may be carry-over from other donors' samples. The chain is built from TRBV7-6 and TRBJ1-2; no clear D. The CDR3 loop is CASSLDWGGCTF. The CDR3 DNA sequence: TGTGCCAGCAGCTTAGATTGGGGTGGCTGCACCTTC.